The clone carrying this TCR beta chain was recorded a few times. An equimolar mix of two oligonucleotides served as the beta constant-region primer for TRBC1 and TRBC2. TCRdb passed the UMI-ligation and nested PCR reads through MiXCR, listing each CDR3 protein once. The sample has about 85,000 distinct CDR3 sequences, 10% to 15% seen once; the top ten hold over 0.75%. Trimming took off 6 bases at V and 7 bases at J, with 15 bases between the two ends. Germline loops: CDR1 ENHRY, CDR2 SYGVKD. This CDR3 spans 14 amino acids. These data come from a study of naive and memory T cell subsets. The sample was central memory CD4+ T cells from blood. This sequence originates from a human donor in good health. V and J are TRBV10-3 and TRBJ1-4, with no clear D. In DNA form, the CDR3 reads TGTGCCATCAGCGCAGACTTTAGAGGTGAAAAACTGTTTTTT. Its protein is CAISADFRGEKLFF.